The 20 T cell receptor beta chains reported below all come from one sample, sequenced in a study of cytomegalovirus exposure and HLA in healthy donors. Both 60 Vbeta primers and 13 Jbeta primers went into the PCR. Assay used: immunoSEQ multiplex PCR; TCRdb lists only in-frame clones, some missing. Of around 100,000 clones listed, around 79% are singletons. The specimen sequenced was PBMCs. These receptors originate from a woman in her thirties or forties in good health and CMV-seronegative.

CDR3 protein: CASSGSGGYSGNTIYF. CDR3 bases: TGTGCCAGCAGCGGCTCCGGCGGATACTCTGGAAACACCATATATTTT. The genes are TRBV5-6 and TRBJ1-3; D uncertain. The V gene lost 4 bases and the J gene lost 0 bases, with 14 bases spanning the gap. The CDR3 loop spans 16 amino acids. Germline values: CDR1 SGHDT, CDR2 YYEEEE.

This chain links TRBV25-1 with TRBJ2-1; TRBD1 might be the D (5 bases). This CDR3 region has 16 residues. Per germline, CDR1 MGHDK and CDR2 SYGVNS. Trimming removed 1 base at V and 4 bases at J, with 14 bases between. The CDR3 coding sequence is TGTGCCAGCAGTGAATCGTGGGGCGAAGTATACAATGAGCAGTTCTTC. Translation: CASSESWGEVYNEQFF.

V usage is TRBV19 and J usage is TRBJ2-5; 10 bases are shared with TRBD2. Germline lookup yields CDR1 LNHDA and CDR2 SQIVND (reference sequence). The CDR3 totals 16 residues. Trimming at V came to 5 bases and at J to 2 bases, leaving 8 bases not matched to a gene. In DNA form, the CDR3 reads TGTGCCAGTAGTCACCTAGCGGGAGTGGGGCAAGAGACCCAGTACTTC. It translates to CASSHLAGVGQETQYF. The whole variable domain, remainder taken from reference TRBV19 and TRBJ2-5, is DGGITQSPKYLFRKEGQNVTLSCEQNLNHDAMYWYRQDPGQGLRLIYYSQIVNDFQKGDIAEGYSVSREKKESFPLTVTSAQKNPTAFYLCASSHLAGVGQETQYFGPGTRLLVL.

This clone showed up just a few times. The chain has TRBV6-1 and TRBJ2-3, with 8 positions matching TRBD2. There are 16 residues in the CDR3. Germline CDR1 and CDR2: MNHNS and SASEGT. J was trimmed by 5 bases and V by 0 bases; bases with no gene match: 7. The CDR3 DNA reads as TGTGCCAGCAGTGAAGCGCTAAGCGGGAGAAGAGATACGCAGTATTTT. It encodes CASSEALSGRRDTQYF.

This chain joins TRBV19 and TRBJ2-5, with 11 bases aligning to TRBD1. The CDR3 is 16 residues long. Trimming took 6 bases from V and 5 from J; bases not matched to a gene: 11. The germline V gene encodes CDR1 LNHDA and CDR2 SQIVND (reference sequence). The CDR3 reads CASSFGTGGIKETQYF. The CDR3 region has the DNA TGTGCCAGTAGCTTTGGGACAGGGGGGATTAAGGAGACCCAGTACTTC. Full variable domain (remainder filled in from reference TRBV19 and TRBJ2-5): DGGITQSPKYLFRKEGQNVTLSCEQNLNHDAMYWYRQDPGQGLRLIYYSQIVNDFQKGDIAEGYSVSREKKESFPLTVTSAQKNPTAFYLCASSFGTGGIKETQYFGPGTRLLVL.

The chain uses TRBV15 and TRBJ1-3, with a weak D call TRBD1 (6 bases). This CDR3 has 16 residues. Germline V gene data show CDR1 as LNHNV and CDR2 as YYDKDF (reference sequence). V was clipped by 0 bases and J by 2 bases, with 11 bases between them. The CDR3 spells CATSREGTKPGNTIYF. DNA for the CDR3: TGTGCCACCAGCAGAGAAGGGACAAAGCCTGGAAACACCATATATTTT.

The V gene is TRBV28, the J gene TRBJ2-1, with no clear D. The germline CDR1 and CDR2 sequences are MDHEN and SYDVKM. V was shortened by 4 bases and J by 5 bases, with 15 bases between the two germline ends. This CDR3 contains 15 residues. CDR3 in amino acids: CASSSIPEVNNEQFF. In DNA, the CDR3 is TGTGCCAGCAGTTCCATCCCCGAGGTAAACAATGAGCAGTTCTTC.

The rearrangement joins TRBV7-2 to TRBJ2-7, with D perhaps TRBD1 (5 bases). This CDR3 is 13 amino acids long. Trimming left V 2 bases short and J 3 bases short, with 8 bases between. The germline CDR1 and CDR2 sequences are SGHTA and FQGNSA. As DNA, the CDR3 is TGTGCCAGCAGCTTATCACAGGACTACGAGCAGTACTTC. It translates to CASSLSQDYEQYF.

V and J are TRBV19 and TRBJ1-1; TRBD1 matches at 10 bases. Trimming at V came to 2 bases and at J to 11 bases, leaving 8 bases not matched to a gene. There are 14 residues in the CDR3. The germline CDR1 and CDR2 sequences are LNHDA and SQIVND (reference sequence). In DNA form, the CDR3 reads TGTGCCAGTAGTATATCCCGGGACAGGGGTGAGGCTTTCTTT. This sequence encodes CASSISRDRGEAFF.

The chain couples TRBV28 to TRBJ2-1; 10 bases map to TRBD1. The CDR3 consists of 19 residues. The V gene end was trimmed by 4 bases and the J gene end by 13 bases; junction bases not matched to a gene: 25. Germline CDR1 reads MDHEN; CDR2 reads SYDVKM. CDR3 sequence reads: CASSSSGDRGRLDSLAQFF. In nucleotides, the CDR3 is TGTGCCAGCAGTTCCTCGGGAGACAGGGGGCGCCTGGACTCCCTAGCCCAGTTCTTC.

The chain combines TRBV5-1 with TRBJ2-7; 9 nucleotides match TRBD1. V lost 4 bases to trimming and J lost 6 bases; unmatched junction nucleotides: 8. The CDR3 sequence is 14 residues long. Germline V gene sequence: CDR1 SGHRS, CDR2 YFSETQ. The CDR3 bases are TGCGCCAGCAGCAAAGGACAGGGGCAAGGCGAGCAGTACTTC. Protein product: CASSKGQGQGEQYF.

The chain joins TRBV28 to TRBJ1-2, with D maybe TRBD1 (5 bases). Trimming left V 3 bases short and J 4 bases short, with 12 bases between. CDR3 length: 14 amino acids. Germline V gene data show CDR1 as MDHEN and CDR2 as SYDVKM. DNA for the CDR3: TGTGCCAGCAGTTTGGGGGGGGAGGGCTATGGCTACACCTTC. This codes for CASSLGGEGYGYTF.

The CDR3 nucleotides read TGCGCCAGCAGTCAAGAGGGATTAGACCTTTGGGGGGCCAACGTCCTGACTTTC. It encodes CASSQEGLDLWGANVLTF. J is TRBJ2-6 and V is TRBV23-1, with a possible D match to TRBD2 (5 bases). TRBV23-1 is treated as an ORF (open reading frame) with a function not yet certain. Trimming shortened V by 2 bases and J by 4 bases, and 18 bases separated the two germline ends. The CDR3 covers 18 residues.

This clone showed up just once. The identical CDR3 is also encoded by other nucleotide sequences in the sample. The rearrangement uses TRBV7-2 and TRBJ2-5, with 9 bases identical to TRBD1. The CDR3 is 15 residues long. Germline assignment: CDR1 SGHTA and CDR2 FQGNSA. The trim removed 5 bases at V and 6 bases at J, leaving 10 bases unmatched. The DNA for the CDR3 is TGTGCCAGCAGCCTAGGGGACAGGGTAGGCAAGACCCAGTACTTC. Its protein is CASSLGDRVGKTQYF.

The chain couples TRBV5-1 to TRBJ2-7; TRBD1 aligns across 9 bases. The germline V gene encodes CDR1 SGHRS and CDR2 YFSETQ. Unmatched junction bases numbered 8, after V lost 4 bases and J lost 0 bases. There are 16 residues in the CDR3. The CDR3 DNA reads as TGCGCCAGCAGCGGGAGGGGGACAGGGTTCTCCTACGAGCAGTACTTC. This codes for CASSGRGTGFSYEQYF. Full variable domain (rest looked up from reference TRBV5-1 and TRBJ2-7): KAGVTQTPRYLIKTRGQQVTLSCSPISGHRSVSWYQQTPGQGLQFLFEYFSETQRNKGNFPGRFSGRQFSNSRSEMNVSTLELGDSALYLCASSGRGTGFSYEQYFGPGTRLTVT.

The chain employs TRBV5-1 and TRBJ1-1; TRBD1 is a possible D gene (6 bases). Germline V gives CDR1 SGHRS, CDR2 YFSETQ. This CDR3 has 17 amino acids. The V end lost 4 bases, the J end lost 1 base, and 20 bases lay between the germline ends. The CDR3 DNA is TGCGCCAGCAGCATCACACCCAGGGGAGAAAGGAACACTGAAGCTTTCTTT. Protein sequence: CASSITPRGERNTEAFF.

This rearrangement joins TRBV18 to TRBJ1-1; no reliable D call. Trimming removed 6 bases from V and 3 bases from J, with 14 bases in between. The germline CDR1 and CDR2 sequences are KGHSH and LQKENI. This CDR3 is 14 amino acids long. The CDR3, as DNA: TGTGCCAGCTCCCCCCTTACCGGGGACACTGAAGCTTTCTTT. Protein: CASSPLTGDTEAFF.

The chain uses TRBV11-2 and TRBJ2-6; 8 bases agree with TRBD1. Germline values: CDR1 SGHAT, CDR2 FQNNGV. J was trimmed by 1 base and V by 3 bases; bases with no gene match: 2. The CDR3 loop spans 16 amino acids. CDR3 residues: CASSLDRVSGANVLTF. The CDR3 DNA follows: TGTGCCAGCAGCTTGGACAGGGTATCTGGGGCCAACGTCCTGACTTTC.

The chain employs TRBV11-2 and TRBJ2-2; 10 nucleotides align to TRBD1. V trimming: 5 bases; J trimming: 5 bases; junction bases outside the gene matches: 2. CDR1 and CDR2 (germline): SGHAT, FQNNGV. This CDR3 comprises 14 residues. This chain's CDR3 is CASSPGQGTGELFF. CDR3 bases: TGTGCCAGCAGCCCGGGACAGGGGACCGGGGAGCTGTTTTTT.

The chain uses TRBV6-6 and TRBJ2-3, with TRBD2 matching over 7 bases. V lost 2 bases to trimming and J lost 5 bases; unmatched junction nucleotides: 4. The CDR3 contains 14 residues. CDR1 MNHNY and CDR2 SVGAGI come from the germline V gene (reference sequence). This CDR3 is CASSYGLVKDTQYF. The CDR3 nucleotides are TGTGCCAGCAGTTACGGACTAGTCAAAGATACGCAGTATTTT.